This T cell receptor beta chain was captured in a study of monozygotic twins with inflammatory bowel disease. For each CDR3 protein, TCRdb gives one entry from its re-call of the 5' RACE reads, without DNA. Its table records around 450,000 distinct CDR3 sequences. RNA in its total form was extracted from whole blood, and T cells were not sorted. Study-level results: Varying immunosuppressive regimens may have increased patient repertoire variability. Support was lacking for any single strong IBD-associated signal or clonotype. No discrimination was achieved between different T cell subtypes.

With respect to this clonotype: Its target is not known.

CDR1 is SQVTM and CDR2 is ANQGSEA in the germline V gene. This CDR3 spans 12 amino acids. This clonotype originated in a human donor with ulcerative colitis or Crohn's disease, or a healthy co-twin of an affected twin (not recorded which). Specimen: blood. The V call is TRBV29-1, the J call TRBJ1-2. The CDR3 is CSVEGQGNGYTF.